This T cell receptor beta chain came from a study of CXCR3-negative and CXCR3-positive naive CD8 T cells. The CDR3 has 14 residues. Germline loops: CDR1 SGHVS, CDR2 FNYEAQ. Naive CD8+ T cells carried a CD45RO-CCR7+CD27+CD95- phenotype. Study results and caveats: Comparably high diversity was seen in both naive subsets, and much lower diversity in memory CD8+ cells. Memory cells diverged, while naive CXCR3-positive and CXCR3-negative cells had similar TRBV-TRBJ usage. It was found that naive subsets had comparable surface CD5, and TCR strength was inferred from TRB CDR3 properties.

It was by 5' RACE with UMI labels that the TRB cDNA libraries were prepared. Reprocessing the 5' RACE reads, TCRdb reports a single entry for every CDR3 protein and omits DNA. Recorded for this sample: 75,000 to 100,000 distinct CDR3 sequences. As regards this clonotype: Its antigen is unidentified.

The source of this sequence is a human donor in good health. Some clones in this sample may be carry-over from other donors' samples. The chain is built from TRBV7-6 and TRBJ2-1. The source material was naive CXCR3- CD8+ T cells from blood. Subset noted: CD45RO-CCR7+CD27+CD95- naive CD8+ T cells lacking CXCR3 (TNR3-). This chain's CDR3 is CASSLGGSYNEQFF.